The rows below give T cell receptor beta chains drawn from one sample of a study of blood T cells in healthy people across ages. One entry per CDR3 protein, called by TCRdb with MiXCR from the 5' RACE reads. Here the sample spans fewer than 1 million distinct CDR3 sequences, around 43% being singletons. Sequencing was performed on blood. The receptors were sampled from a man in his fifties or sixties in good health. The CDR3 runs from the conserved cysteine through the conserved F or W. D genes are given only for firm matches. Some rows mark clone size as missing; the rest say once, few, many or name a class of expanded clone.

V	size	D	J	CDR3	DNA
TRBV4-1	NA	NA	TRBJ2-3	CASSPPATGYTETQYF	TGCGCCAGCAGCCCGCCGGCCACGGGTTACACAGAGACGCAGTATTTT
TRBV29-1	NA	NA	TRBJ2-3	CSVKTGTSITDTQYF	TGCAGCGTTAAAACCGGGACATCGATCACAGATACGCAGTATTTT
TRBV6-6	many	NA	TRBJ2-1	CASSTLVYSYNEQFF	TGTGCCAGCAGTACCCTAGTTTACTCCTACAATGAGCAGTTCTTC
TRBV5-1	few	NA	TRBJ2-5	CASSSTSQETQYF	TGCGCCAGCAGCTCGACTAGCCAAGAGACCCAGTACTTC
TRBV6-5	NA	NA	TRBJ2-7	CASSYSPGTEKQYF	TGTGCCAGCAGTTACTCGCCCGGGACGGAAAAGCAGTACTTC
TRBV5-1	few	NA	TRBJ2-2	CASSLANRELFF	TGCGCCAGCAGCTTGGCCAACAGGGAGCTGTTTTTT
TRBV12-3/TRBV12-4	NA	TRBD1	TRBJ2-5	CASSVVRDRKQYF	TGTGCCAGCAGTGTGGTGAGGGACAGAAAACAGTACTTC
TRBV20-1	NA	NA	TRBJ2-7	CSAPKLASSYEQYF	TGCAGTGCTCCTAAACTAGCAAGCTCCTACGAGCAGTACTTC
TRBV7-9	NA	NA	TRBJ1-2	CASSLGPRGYTF	TGTGCCAGCAGCTTAGGTCCCAGGGGCTACACCTTC
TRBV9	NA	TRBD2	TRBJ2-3	CASSVTSGGADTQYF	TGTGCCAGCAGCGTGACTAGCGGGGGCGCAGATACGCAGTATTTT
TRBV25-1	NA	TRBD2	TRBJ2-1	CASSTGTSGTNSYNEQFF	TGTGCCAGCAGTACCGGGACTAGCGGGACCAACTCCTACAATGAGCAGTTCTTC
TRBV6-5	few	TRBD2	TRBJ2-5	CASSSSGGLQETQYF	TGTGCCAGCAGTTCTAGCGGGGGGCTTCAAGAGACCCAGTACTTC
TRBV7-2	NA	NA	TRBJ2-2	CASRLKAGSTGELFF	TGTGCCAGCAGACTAAAGGCAGGGAGCACCGGGGAGCTGTTTTTT
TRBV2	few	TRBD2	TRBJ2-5	CASSDGLAGGNEQYF	TGTGCCAGCAGTGACGGACTAGCGGGGGGGAATGAGCAGTACTTC
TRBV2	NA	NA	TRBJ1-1	CASSENGPRNTEAFF	TGTGCCAGCAGTGAAAACGGACCCAGGAACACTGAAGCTTTCTTT
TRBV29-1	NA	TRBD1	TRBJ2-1	CSVHTGTGYNEQFF	TGCAGTGTTCACACCGGGACAGGCTACAATGAGCAGTTCTTC